Sequencing of this T cell receptor (beta chain) was carried out in a study of blood T cells in healthy people across ages. Germline assignment: CDR1 SGHTA and CDR2 FQGNSA. Trimming left V 3 bases short and J 5 bases short, with 11 bases between. The CDR3 runs to 13 residues. A J-beta primer mix and a sample-barcoded 5' primer were used in a second PCR of about 7 to 12 cycles. TCRdb ran MiXCR on the 5' RACE reads and lists one entry per CDR3 protein. The sample has 1.4 million to 1.5 million distinct CDR3 sequences, around two fifths seen once; the top ten hold 7.9%. Study-wide points: The study could not conclusively compare naive and antigen-experienced cells, given its unsorted PBMCs. Diversity estimates drawn from one million T cells were deemed underestimates.

Worth noting for this clonotype: Its specificity is not known.

The chain combines TRBV7-2 with TRBJ2-7; D is uncertain. Sequenced material: blood. This TCR came from a woman aged 18-29 years in good health. The DNA for the CDR3 is TGTGCCAGCAGCTTGATGGGTAGCAACGAGCAGTACTTC. Residues: CASSLMGSNEQYF.